These 2 T cell receptor beta chains came from one sample sequenced in a study of shared clonotypes between healthy human individuals. Method: immunoSEQ multiplex PCR; TCRdb's copy keeps in-frame clones and lacks some. The sample lists roughly 500,000 clones; 70% to 85% were seen once. Sequences were obtained from PBMCs. The receptors were sampled from a woman between 40 and 55 years old in good health. Some clones in this sample may be carry-over from other donors' samples.

The rearrangement links TRBV5-6 to TRBJ1-1; tentatively, D is TRBD1 (5 bases). The CDR3 spans 14 residues. V was clipped by 0 bases and J by 4 bases, with 10 bases between them. From germline, CDR1 is SGHDT and CDR2 YYEEEE. CDR3 coding DNA: TGTGCCAGCAGCTTGGTGGGACGAAGCACTGAAGCTTTCTTT. It codes for CASSLVGRSTEAFF.

This rearrangement joins TRBV14 to TRBJ1-2; the D is unclear. CDR1 and CDR2 from the germline V gene are SGHDN and FVKESK. This CDR3 is 14 amino acids long. The V end lost 1 base, the J end lost 6 bases, and 12 bases lay between the germline ends. The CDR3 here is CASSQGFPSHGYTF. Written as DNA, the CDR3 is TGTGCCAGCAGCCAAGGTTTTCCCAGCCATGGCTACACCTTC.